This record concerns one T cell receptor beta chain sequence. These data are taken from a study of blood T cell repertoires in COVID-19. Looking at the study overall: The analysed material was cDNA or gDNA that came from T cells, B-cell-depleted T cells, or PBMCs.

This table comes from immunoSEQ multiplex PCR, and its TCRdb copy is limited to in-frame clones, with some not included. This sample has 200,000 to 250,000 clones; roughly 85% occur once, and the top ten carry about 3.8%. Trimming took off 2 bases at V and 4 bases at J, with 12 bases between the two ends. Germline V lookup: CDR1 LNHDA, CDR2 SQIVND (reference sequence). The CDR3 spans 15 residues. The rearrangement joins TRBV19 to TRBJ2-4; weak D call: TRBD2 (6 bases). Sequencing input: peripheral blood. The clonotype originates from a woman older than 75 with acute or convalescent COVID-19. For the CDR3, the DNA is TGTGCCAGTAGTATATTGCGGGGTTATAAAAACATTCAGTACTTC. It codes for CASSILRGYKNIQYF.